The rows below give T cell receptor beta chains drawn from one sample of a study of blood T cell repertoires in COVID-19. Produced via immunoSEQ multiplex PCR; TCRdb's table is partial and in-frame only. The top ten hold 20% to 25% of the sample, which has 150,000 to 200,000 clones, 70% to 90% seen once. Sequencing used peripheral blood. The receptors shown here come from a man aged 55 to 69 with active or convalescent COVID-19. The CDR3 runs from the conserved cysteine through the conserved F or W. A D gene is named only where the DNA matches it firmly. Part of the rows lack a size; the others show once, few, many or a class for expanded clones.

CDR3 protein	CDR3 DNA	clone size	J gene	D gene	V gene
CASSRGTASQDYGYTF	TGTGCCAGCAGCCGCGGGACAGCGTCCCAAGACTATGGCTACACCTTC	.	TRBJ1-2	TRBD1	TRBV3-1/TRBV3-2
CASQTSGSYNEQFF	TGTGCCAGCCAGACTAGCGGGTCCTACAATGAGCAGTTCTTC	once	TRBJ2-1	TRBD2	TRBV3-1/TRBV3-2
CASSHAAGTSYGYTF	TGTGCCAGCAGCCACGCTGCCGGGACATCCTATGGCTACACCTTC	.	TRBJ1-2	.	TRBV7-9
CASSRDTHYGYTF	TGTGCCAGCTCACGGGACACCCACTATGGCTACACCTTC	.	TRBJ1-2	.	TRBV18
CASSLDWAYNEQFF	TGTGCCAGCAGTTTAGACTGGGCCTACAATGAGCAGTTCTTC	.	TRBJ2-1	.	TRBV6-2/TRBV6-3
CASSFRENGYTF	TGTGCCAGCAGCTTCCGGGAGAATGGCTACACCTTC	.	TRBJ1-2	.	TRBV3-1/TRBV3-2
CASSKGGQGMVETQYF	TGTGCCAGCAGCAAAGGGGGACAGGGGATGGTGGAGACCCAGTACTTC	.	TRBJ2-5	.	TRBV21-1
CASSPLGGYGYTF	TGTGCCAGCTCACCTTTAGGGGGCTATGGCTACACCTTC	.	TRBJ1-2	.	TRBV18
CASSRGQTRSDGYTF	TGCGCCAGCAGCCGCGGACAGACGCGATCAGATGGCTACACCTTC	.	TRBJ1-2	.	TRBV5-1
CASSLVGRGYGYTF	TGTGCCAGCAGTTTGGTCGGCCGGGGGTATGGCTACACCTTC	.	TRBJ1-2	.	TRBV27
CASSLQGNEQYF	TGTGCCAGCAGCTTACAGGGGAACGAGCAGTACTTC	.	TRBJ2-7	.	TRBV7-9
CASSPDKWNQPQHF	TGCGCCAGCAGCCCGGACAAATGGAATCAGCCCCAGCATTTT	.	TRBJ1-5	.	TRBV4-1
CASSSWDSFYGYTF	TGTGCCAGTAGTTCCTGGGACAGTTTCTATGGCTACACCTTC	.	TRBJ1-2	TRBD1	TRBV19
CSVSRERNQPQHF	TGCAGCGTAAGTCGGGAACGCAATCAGCCCCAGCATTTT	.	TRBJ1-5	.	TRBV29-1
CAFGGSYNEQFF	TGTGCCTTCGGGGGCTCCTACAATGAGCAGTTCTTC	.	TRBJ2-1	.	TRBV2
CASSSRTGGYYEQYF	TGTGCCAGCAGCTCCCGGACAGGGGGCTACTACGAGCAGTACTTC	.	TRBJ2-7	TRBD1	TRBV5-6
CAWSVGDRVGGYTF	TGTGCCTGGAGTGTTGGGGACAGGGTCGGAGGCTACACCTTC	.	TRBJ1-2	TRBD1	TRBV30
CSAASSTDTQYF	TGCAGCGCCGCGTCTAGCACAGATACGCAGTATTTT	.	TRBJ2-3	.	TRBV29-1
CASSQAPTGERNGYTF	TGTGCCAGCTCACAGGCGCCGACAGGGGAAAGGAATGGCTACACCTTC	.	TRBJ1-2	TRBD1	TRBV18
CATSREGQGSTEAFF	TGTGCCACCAGCAGAGAGGGACAGGGGAGCACTGAAGCTTTCTTT	.	TRBJ1-1	TRBD1	TRBV15
CASSTSRDRERGSPLHF	TGCGCCAGCAGTACGTCCCGGGACAGGGAGCGAGGGTCACCCCTCCACTTT	.	TRBJ1-6	TRBD1	TRBV10-2
CASSYGTSGGAVDTQYF	TGCGCCAGCAGCTACGGGACTAGCGGGGGGGCCGTAGATACGCAGTATTTT	.	TRBJ2-3	TRBD2	TRBV5-1
CASIDRVWDGYTF	TGTGCCAGTATCGACAGGGTATGGGATGGCTACACCTTC	few	TRBJ1-2	TRBD1	TRBV6-5
CASSTRAALKNIQYF	TGTGCCAGCAGTACGAGAGCGGCCCTCAAAAACATTCAGTACTTC	.	TRBJ2-4	.	TRBV6-5
CAISGGTGGNTEAFF	TGTGCCATCAGTGGCGGGACAGGGGGGAACACTGAAGCTTTCTTT	.	TRBJ1-1	TRBD1	TRBV10-3
CASSQIQGSPLHF	TGTGCCAGCAGCCAAATACAGGGATCCCCCCTCCACTTT	.	TRBJ1-6	.	TRBV3-1/TRBV3-2
CASSPDRGNGYNSPLHF	TGTGCCAGCTCACCGGACAGGGGGAATGGGTATAATTCACCCCTCCACTTT	.	TRBJ1-6	TRBD1	TRBV18
CASPTEDYQETQYF	TGTGCCAGTCCGACAGAAGACTACCAAGAGACCCAGTACTTC	many	TRBJ2-5	.	TRBV6-5
CASSRQRTAITLSGNTIYF	TGTGCCAGCTCCCGCCAACGGACAGCAATTACGCTCTCTGGAAACACCATATATTTT	.	TRBJ1-3	.	TRBV18
CATSPGQGNIQYF	TGTGCCACCAGTCCCGGACAGGGAAACATTCAGTACTTC	.	TRBJ2-4	TRBD1	TRBV15
CASSLKTANYGYTF	TGTGCCAGCAGCTTAAAAACAGCTAACTATGGCTACACCTTC	few	TRBJ1-2	.	TRBV7-9
CASSPTSGGPYNEQFF	TGTGCCAGCTCGCCGACTAGCGGGGGACCATACAATGAGCAGTTCTTC	.	TRBJ2-1	TRBD2	TRBV18
CASSNRGANYGYTF	TGTGCCAGCAGCAACAGGGGAGCTAACTATGGCTACACCTTC	.	TRBJ1-2	TRBD1	TRBV7-2
CASKEGPGISYNEQFF	TGTGCCAGCAAGGAGGGACCTGGGATTTCCTACAATGAGCAGTTCTTC	.	TRBJ2-1	.	TRBV2
CASSLKGVTEAFF	TGTGCCAGCAGTTTAAAAGGAGTCACTGAAGCTTTCTTT	.	TRBJ1-1	.	TRBV12-3/TRBV12-4
CASSYSGLTEAFF	TGTGCCAGCAGTTACTCGGGGCTCACTGAAGCTTTCTTT	.	TRBJ1-1	.	TRBV6-5
CASGKQTYEQYF	TGTGCTAGTGGCAAACAAACCTACGAGCAGTACTTC	.	TRBJ2-7	.	TRBV12-5
CASTPGRNQPQHF	TGTGCCAGTACCCCAGGCAGGAATCAGCCCCAGCATTTT	.	TRBJ1-5	.	TRBV19
CAISDSYSNQPQHF	TGTGCCATCAGTGACAGTTATAGCAATCAGCCCCAGCATTTT	.	TRBJ1-5	.	TRBV10-3
CASSPRDMADTEAFF	TGTGCCAGCTCACCCCGGGACATGGCGGACACTGAAGCTTTCTTT	.	TRBJ1-1	.	TRBV18
CASSSGGSPEDEQYF	TGCGCCAGCAGCTCAGGGGGATCCCCGGAGGACGAGCAGTACTTC	once	TRBJ2-7	TRBD1	TRBV5-1
CSASVGQANTEAFF	TGCAGTGCTAGTGTGGGACAGGCGAACACTGAAGCTTTCTTT	.	TRBJ1-1	TRBD1	TRBV20-1
CASSFRYEQYF	TGTGCCAGCAGCTTTCGTTACGAGCAGTACTTC	.	TRBJ2-7	.	TRBV3-1/TRBV3-2
CASSRDRGGEKLFF	TGTGCCAGCTCACGTGACAGGGGTGGTGAAAAACTGTTTTTT	.	TRBJ1-4	TRBD1	TRBV18
CASSLTRGGTGELFF	TGTGCCAGCAGCTTAACCAGAGGGGGCACCGGGGAGCTGTTTTTT	.	TRBJ2-2	.	TRBV7-3
CASSVASGADTDTQYF	TGTGCCAGCAGCGTAGCCAGCGGGGCAGACACAGATACGCAGTATTTT	.	TRBJ2-3	TRBD2	TRBV9
CSVTSGHNQPQHF	TGCAGCGTTACTTCAGGTCACAATCAGCCCCAGCATTTT	.	TRBJ1-5	.	TRBV29-1
CASTYGAGELFF	TGTGCCAGCACGTATGGGGCTGGGGAGCTGTTTTTT	few	TRBJ2-2	.	TRBV12-3/TRBV12-4
CASSPWTGSRGTEAFF	TGTGCCAGCAGCCCGTGGACAGGGAGCAGGGGCACTGAAGCTTTCTTT	.	TRBJ1-1	TRBD1	TRBV11-2
CSVLGLADKYNEQFF	TGCAGCGTTCTCGGACTAGCGGACAAATACAATGAGCAGTTCTTC	.	TRBJ2-1	TRBD2	TRBV29-1
CASSEGQNNQPQHF	TGTGCCAGCAGTGAAGGACAGAACAATCAGCCCCAGCATTTT	.	TRBJ1-5	.	TRBV6-1
CASSLGGGREQYF	TGTGCCAGCAGCTTAGGCGGGGGGCGGGAGCAGTACTTC	.	TRBJ2-7	TRBD2	TRBV7-2